The clone carrying this T cell receptor beta chain was picked up many times. This sample is drawn from a study of T cells in Graves' hyperthyroidism and ophthalmopathy. TCR beta CDR3 region amplification was performed from RNA transcripts. Carried out on the TCR CDR3, a first-round RT-PCR used the HTBI primer set. TCRdb re-called the multiplex PCR reads through MiXCR, storing one row per CDR3 protein. This sample has around 350,000 distinct CDR3 sequences, with about 18% found just once. This sequence originates from a woman aged 18 to 35 with Graves' hyperthyroidism. Sequenced: blood.

The CDR3 region is CASRIQGNTEAFF. DNA of the CDR3: TGTGCCAGCAGAATACAGGGGAACACTGAAGCTTTCTTT. The rearrangement uses TRBV12-3 or TRBV12-4 and TRBJ1-1; tentative D call: TRBD1 (6 bases). CDR3 length: 13 amino acids. Trimming removed 6 bases at V and 1 base at J, with 9 bases between.